This T cell receptor beta chain is drawn from a study of blood T cell repertoires in COVID-19. As for the study in general: Spain, Italy and the United States supplied samples that represented acute and convalescent COVID-19. T cells, B-cell-depleted T cells, or PBMCs supplied cDNA or gDNA.

Methods used by the authors: Researchers report that nucleated cell counts were estimated from reference gene primer amplification. TCRdb keeps only in-frame clones here, not all; method: immunoSEQ multiplex PCR. The D gene and trimming were derived from the DNA, and the V and J assignments and clone size from that table. The repertoire holds 120,000 to 150,000 clones, with 80% to 90% as singletons. This CDR3 contains 12 residues. Trimming took 8 bases from V and 4 from J; bases not matched to a gene: 1. Germline V CDR1 and CDR2: MNHEY, SVGAGI. The sequence came from an elderly man with acute or convalescent COVID-19. Material: peripheral blood. The gene calls are TRBV6-5 and TRBJ2-3; 9 bases map to TRBD1. CDR3 residues: CASWTGADTQYF. In DNA form, the CDR3 reads TGTGCCAGCTGGACAGGGGCAGATACGCAGTATTTT.